This passage covers 4 T cell receptor beta chains from one sample sequenced in a study of T cell responses to AZD1222 COVID-19 vaccine. TCRdb keeps only in-frame clones here, not all; method: immunoSEQ multiplex PCR. The sample lists about 94,000 clones; about 88% were seen once. The sample consisted of peripheral blood, taken on day 0 of AZD1222 vaccination. These receptors were collected from an adult in good health.

J is TRBJ1-5 and V is TRBV19; 10 bases are shared with TRBD1. Trimming cost V 3 bases and J 6 bases; bases outside gene matches: 5. The CDR3 covers 15 residues. The germline V gene has CDR1 LNHDA and CDR2 SQIVND (reference sequence). The CDR3 DNA reads as TGTGCCAGTAGTATTATGGGGACAGGGGTTCAGCCCCAGCATTTT. Translation: CASSIMGTGVQPQHF.

The rearrangement joins TRBV19 to TRBJ1-5; no clear D. V dropped 7 bases and J dropped 0 bases, with 10 bases sitting between them. The CDR3 has 14 residues. Germline assignment: CDR1 LNHDA and CDR2 SQIVND (reference sequence). CDR3 DNA sequence: TGTGCCAGTACCAGAGCTGGTAGCAATCAGCCCCAGCATTTT. It encodes CASTRAGSNQPQHF.

CDR3 region: CASSLGVGTYEQYF. DNA of the CDR3: TGTGCCAGCAGCTTAGGTGTAGGGACCTACGAGCAGTACTTC. This chain links TRBV7-9 with TRBJ2-7; D is ambiguous. Trimming left V 1 base short and J 2 bases short, with 9 bases between. This CDR3 spans 14 amino acids. Per the germline V gene, CDR1 is SEHNR and CDR2 is FQNEAQ (reference sequence). The full variable domain, in which reference TRBV7-9 and TRBJ2-7 provide the parts outside the CDR3, is DTGVSQNPRHKITKRGQNVTFRCDPISEHNRLYWYRQTLGQGPEFLTYFQNEAQLEKSRLLSDRFSAERPKGSFSTLEIQRTEQGDSAMYLCASSLGVGTYEQYFGPGTRLTVT.

This clone turned up a few times. The chain combines TRBV11-2 with TRBJ2-7, with 7 positions matching TRBD1. J lost 5 bases, V lost 0 bases, and 1 base had no gene match. This CDR3 is 13 amino acids long. Per the germline V gene, CDR1 is SGHAT and CDR2 is FQNNGV. In DNA, the CDR3 is TGTGCCAGCAGCTTAGAAACAGGGGACGAGCAGTACTTC. Amino acid sequence: CASSLETGDEQYF.